This is a list of T cell receptor beta chains from one sample in a study of blood T cell repertoires in COVID-19. Data came from immunoSEQ multiplex PCR; TCRdb stores just in-frame clones and leaves some out. The profile shows about 190,000 clones, over 80% of them singletons. Sequenced input: PBMCs or T cells enriched from blood (not recorded which). The receptors derive from a woman aged 25 to 39 who had been exposed to COVID-19. CDR3s include the opening cysteine and the closing phenylalanine or tryptophan.

CDR3 length	J gene	V gene	CDR3 protein
15	TRBJ2-3	TRBV3-1/TRBV3-2	CASSQLAIRAHTQYF
16	TRBJ1-4	TRBV7-9	CASSPGQGRGGEKLFF
16	TRBJ1-4	TRBV7-8	CASSLGSAIGDEKLFF
15	TRBJ1-1	TRBV9	CASSPHVEENTEAFF
13	TRBJ1-2	TRBV6-2/TRBV6-3	CASSPRGGDGYTF
15	TRBJ2-7	TRBV6-5	CASRTGLKFFYEQYF
14	TRBJ2-7	TRBV28	CASSPGVGPYEQYF
13	TRBJ2-1	TRBV25-1	CASRVDRNNEQFF
15	TRBJ1-3	TRBV25-1	CASSEAGNSGNTIYF
14	TRBJ2-1	TRBV9	CASSVGVDYNEQFF
11	TRBJ1-1	TRBV3-1/TRBV3-2	CASSHRTEAFF
15	TRBJ2-3	TRBV7-3	CASSPGTGFTDTQYF
14	TRBJ1-4	TRBV18	CASSQGAWNEKLFF
18	TRBJ2-1	TRBV20-1	CSASLAGGTLLGHNEQFF
18	TRBJ2-2	TRBV6-1	CASSEIVAGGYGAGELFF
14	TRBJ2-1	TRBV27	CASSLPGLENEQFF
12	TRBJ1-4	TRBV10-3	CAISESDEELFF
14	TRBJ1-5	TRBV7-2	CASSQDRGNQPQHF
20	TRBJ2-3	TRBV9	CASSFPAGGSLGRVTDTQYF
16	TRBJ1-5	TRBV12-5	CASGLVRGTVNQPQHF